These T cell receptor beta chains were read from a single sample in a study of blood T cell repertoires in COVID-19. Produced via immunoSEQ multiplex PCR; TCRdb's table is partial and in-frame only. The repertoire has some 170,000 clones, around 80% of them found once; the top ten carry over 7.5%. Sequenced sample: peripheral blood. The origin of the receptors is a woman between 65 and 79 years old with acute or convalescent COVID-19. Both conserved end residues are part of each CDR3. A D gene is named only where the DNA matches it firmly. Some rows have no size entry. The others give once, few or many, or a class for an expanded clone.

NA TRBJ2-5 TRBV11-2 TRBD2 TGTGCCAGCAGCTCCGGGACTAGCGGGAGGCCCCAGACCCAGTACTTC CASSSGTSGRPQTQYF
NA TRBJ2-7 TRBV4-1 NA TGCGCCAGCAGCCAAGAAGAGGTGTACGAGCAGTACTTC CASSQEEVYEQYF
NA TRBJ2-1 TRBV28 TRBD2 TGTGCCAGCACTCGCGGGAGTGTCAATGAGCAGTTCTTC CASTRGSVNEQFF
NA TRBJ1-3 TRBV4-2 NA TGTGCCAGCAGCCAAGATTTCCCCGGGGTATCGGGTGGAAACACCATATATTTT CASSQDFPGVSGGNTIYF
NA TRBJ2-3 TRBV28 NA TGTACCAGCAGTTTAGACTCCCGCTTCACAGATACGCAGTATTTT CTSSLDSRFTDTQYF
few TRBJ2-2 TRBV7-9 TRBD1 TGTGCCAGCAGCACTCAGACAGGGATCACCGGGGAGCTGTTTTTT CASSTQTGITGELFF
once TRBJ2-6 TRBV11-3 NA TGTGCCAGCAGCTTAACCCCGACAGTCAGCTCTGGGGCCAACGTCCTGACTTTC CASSLTPTVSSGANVLTF
NA TRBJ1-1 TRBV5-1 NA TGCGCCAGCAGCTTGTCCGCATTCCTCGGGAACACTGAAGCTTTCTTT CASSLSAFLGNTEAFF
NA TRBJ1-4 TRBV7-9 NA TGTGCCAGCAGCTTAGCGTTGGGGGGGCGCGGTGAAAAACTGTTTTTT CASSLALGGRGEKLFF
NA TRBJ1-4 TRBV12-3/TRBV12-4 NA TGTGCCAGCAGTTTCGGGGGGATAGAAAAACTGTTTTTT CASSFGGIEKLFF
once TRBJ1-5 TRBV18 NA TGTGCCAGCTCACCAGGGGGCGGGAATCAGCCCCAGCATTTT CASSPGGGNQPQHF
few TRBJ2-3 TRBV5-1 TRBD2 TGCGCCAGCGCCCTAGGACTAGATGGAGATACGCAGTATTTT CASALGLDGDTQYF
once TRBJ1-2 TRBV28 TRBD1 TGTGCCAGCAGTCCCACAGGGGGGCCCGCCGAGGGCTACACCTTC CASSPTGGPAEGYTF